This TCR beta chain emerged from a study of blood T cell repertoires in COVID-19. Whole-study context: COVID-19 samples from acute and convalescent phases originated in the United States, Italy and Spain.

Participants in the exposed group had met a COVID-19 case in the 2 weeks before joining the study. Per the original data handling: Reference gene primer amplification gave nucleated cell count estimates. The assay was immunoSEQ multiplex PCR, and TCRdb's table has in-frame clones only and misses some. V and J calls and clone size follow that table, whereas D and trimming were derived from the DNA. This sample carries approximately 340,000 clones, roughly nine tenths of them seen once, and the ten largest clones take just over 0.85%. Germline lookup yields CDR1 SEHNR and CDR2 FQNEAQ (reference sequence). This CDR3 is 15 amino acids long. V was clipped by 3 bases and J by 7 bases, with 15 bases between them.

J is TRBJ2-2 and V is TRBV7-9; D gene unclear. Specimen: PBMCs or T cells enriched from blood (not recorded which). The sequence was collected from a woman aged 40 to 49 who had been exposed to COVID-19. The CDR3 loop reads CASSLRLTRNGELFF. CDR3 bases: TGTGCCAGCAGCTTGAGACTGACTCGTAACGGGGAGCTGTTTTTT.